Described below is a single TCR beta chain sequence and its context. The antigen is undetermined. This entry comes from a study of early T cells in non-severe SARS-CoV-2 infection. Study summary: The chains were unpaired, and the sequenced material was bulk RNA from unsorted whole blood.

Via MiXCR, TCRdb re-called the 5' RACE reads, giving one row per CDR3 protein. The table records over 45,000 distinct CDR3 sequences, about 7.7% of them present only once. Findings of the study overall: Matching with VDJdb favored anti-spike CD8 responses (missing private and CD4 specificities).

The V gene end was trimmed by 3 bases and the J gene end by 7 bases; junction bases not matched to a gene: 11. Germline CDR1 MGHDK, CDR2 SYGVNS. The CDR3 consists of 16 residues. This clonotype was obtained from an adult who was a healthcare worker with PCR-confirmed SARS-CoV-2 infection or an uninfected control (not recorded which). This specimen was whole blood, taken at baseline. The V and J genes are TRBV25-1 and TRBJ2-1; 8 bases match TRBD2. The chain's CDR3 is CASSDSSSGSRNEQFF. Written as DNA, the CDR3 is TGTGCCAGCAGTGACTCCTCCAGCGGGAGTAGGAATGAGCAGTTCTTC.